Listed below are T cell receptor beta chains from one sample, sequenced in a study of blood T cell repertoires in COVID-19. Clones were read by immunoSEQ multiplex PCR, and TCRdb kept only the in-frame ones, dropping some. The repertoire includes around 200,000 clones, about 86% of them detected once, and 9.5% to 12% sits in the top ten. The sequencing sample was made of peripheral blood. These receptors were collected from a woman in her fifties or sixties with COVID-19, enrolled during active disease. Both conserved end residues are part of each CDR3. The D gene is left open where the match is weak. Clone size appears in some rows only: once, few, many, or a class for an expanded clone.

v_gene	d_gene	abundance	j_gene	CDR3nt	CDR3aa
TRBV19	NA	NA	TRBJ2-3	TGTGCCAGTAACCCGGACGGGGTGGATACGCAGTATTTT	CASNPDGVDTQYF
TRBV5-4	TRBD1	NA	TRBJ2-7	TGTGCCAGCAGCCTGGGACAGGGGGCGTACGAGCAGTACTTC	CASSLGQGAYEQYF
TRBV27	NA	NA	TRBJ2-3	TGTGCCAGCAGTTTGCAGGGTTTCCCAGATACGCAGTATTTT	CASSLQGFPDTQYF
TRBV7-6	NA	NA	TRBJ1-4	TGTGCCAGCAGCTTAAGGACAGCAACTAATGAAAAACTGTTTTTT	CASSLRTATNEKLFF
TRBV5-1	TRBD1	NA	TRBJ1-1	TGCGCCAGCAGCTTGGTAGGGGGCTTGACTGAAGCTTTCTTT	CASSLVGGLTEAFF
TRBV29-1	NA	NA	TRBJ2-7	TGCAGCGTTGAAATAGTCGGCGAGCAGTACTTC	CSVEIVGEQYF
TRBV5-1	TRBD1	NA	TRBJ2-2	TGCGCCAGCAGCTCCGACAGGGTGACCGGGGAGCTGTTTTTT	CASSSDRVTGELFF
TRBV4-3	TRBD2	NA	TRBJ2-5	TGCGCCAGCAGCTTGCTAGCGGGAGGGCAGGAGACCCAGTACTTC	CASSLLAGGQETQYF
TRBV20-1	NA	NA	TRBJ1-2	TGCAGTGCTAGACTCGACTATGGCTACACCTTC	CSARLDYGYTF
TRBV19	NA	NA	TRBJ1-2	TGTGCCAGTAGTATTACAGGCTTCTATGGCTACACCTTC	CASSITGFYGYTF
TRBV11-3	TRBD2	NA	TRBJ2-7	TGTGCCAGCAGCTTTTCTAGCGGGAGCTCCTACGAGCAGTACTTC	CASSFSSGSSYEQYF
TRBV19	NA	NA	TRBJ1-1	TGTGCCAGTACCCCACCCTTGGGCAGAACGAACACTGAAGCTTTCTTT	CASTPPLGRTNTEAFF
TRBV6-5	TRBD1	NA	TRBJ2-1	TGTGCCAGCAGCCTCCGGGACAGGGTATCCAATGAGCAGTTCTTC	CASSLRDRVSNEQFF
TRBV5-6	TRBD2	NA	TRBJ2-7	TGTGCCAGCAGCTTTGGACTAGCGGGAGGGCCCTACGAGCAGTACTTC	CASSFGLAGGPYEQYF
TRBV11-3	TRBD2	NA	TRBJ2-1	TGTGCCAGCAGCTCTCGGACTAGCGGGAGGAATGAGCAGTTCTTC	CASSSRTSGRNEQFF
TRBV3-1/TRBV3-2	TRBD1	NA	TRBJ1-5	TGTGCCAGCAGCCAAACGACCGGGACAGCTTCTTATCAGCCCCAGCATTTT	CASSQTTGTASYQPQHF
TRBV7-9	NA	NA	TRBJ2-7	TGTGCCAGCAGCTTACAACAGAGCTCCTACGAGCAGTACTTC	CASSLQQSSYEQYF
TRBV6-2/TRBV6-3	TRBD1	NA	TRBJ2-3	TGTGCCAGCAGTACCTCGACAGGGGGCCCAGATACGCAGTATTTT	CASSTSTGGPDTQYF
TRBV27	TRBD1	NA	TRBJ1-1	TGTGCCAGCAGTTTATCAGGGGGCTGGACTGAAGCTTTCTTT	CASSLSGGWTEAFF
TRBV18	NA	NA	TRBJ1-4	TGTGCCAGCTCACCAAGGACACCTTCCTTAAATGAAAAACTGTTTTTT	CASSPRTPSLNEKLFF
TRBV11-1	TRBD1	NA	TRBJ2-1	TGTGCCAGCAGCTTAGTCAGGGGGCATGAGCAGTTCTTC	CASSLVRGHEQFF
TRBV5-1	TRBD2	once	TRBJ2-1	TGCGCCAGCAGCCCTTCCTTAGCGGGAAGCTCCTACAATGAGCAGTTCTTC	CASSPSLAGSSYNEQFF
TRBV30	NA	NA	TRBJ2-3	TGTGCCTGGAGCCTCAGGGGAACGACAGATACGCAGTATTTT	CAWSLRGTTDTQYF
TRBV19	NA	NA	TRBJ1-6	TGTGCCAGTAGTATCCGGGTGTCCCTCGCTTCCCGCTCCTATAATTCACCCCTCCACTTT	CASSIRVSLASRSYNSPLHF
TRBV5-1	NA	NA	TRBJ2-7	TGCGCCAGCAGTACTACCGGACTCAGGCGGAAGGAGCAGTACTTC	CASSTTGLRRKEQYF
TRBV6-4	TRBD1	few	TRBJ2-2	TGTGCCAGCAGTGATGGGGACAGGGACACCGGGGAGCTGTTTTTT	CASSDGDRDTGELFF
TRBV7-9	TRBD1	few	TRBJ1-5	TGTGCCAGCAGCCTCTACAGGGGGTATAGCAATCAGCCCCAGCATTTT	CASSLYRGYSNQPQHF
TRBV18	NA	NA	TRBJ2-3	TGTGCCAGCTCACCACGGCGAGTTGCGGGCCTCACAGATACGCAGTATTTT	CASSPRRVAGLTDTQYF
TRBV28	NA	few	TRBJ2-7	TGTGCCAGCAGTTTACAATACGAGCAGTACTTC	CASSLQYEQYF
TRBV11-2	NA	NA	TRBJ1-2	TGTGCCAGCAGCGGGAGGACCGGTGACTATGGCTACACCTTC	CASSGRTGDYGYTF
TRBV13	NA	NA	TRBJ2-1	TGTGCCAGCAGCTTATTTAGCTCCTACAATGAGCAGTTCTTC	CASSLFSSYNEQFF
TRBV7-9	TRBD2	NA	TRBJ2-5	TGTGCCAGCAGCACACTAGCGTTCGAGACCCAGTACTTC	CASSTLAFETQYF
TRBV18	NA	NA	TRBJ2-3	TGTGCCAGCTCACCGAACCAGGGTCTGGGCACAGATACGCAGTATTTT	CASSPNQGLGTDTQYF
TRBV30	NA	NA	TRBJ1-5	TGTGCCTGGAGTCTGGCAGGCAATCAGCCCCAGCATTTT	CAWSLAGNQPQHF
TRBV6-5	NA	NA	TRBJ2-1	TGTGCCAGCAGTTACTTGCGCGCGGGGTACAATGAGCAGTTCTTC	CASSYLRAGYNEQFF
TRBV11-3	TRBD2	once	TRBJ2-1	TGTGCCAGCAGCTTAAGCCTAGCGGGAGACTATGAGCAGTTCTTC	CASSLSLAGDYEQFF
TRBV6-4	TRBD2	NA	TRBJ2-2	TGTGCCAGCAGTGACCCGGCGGCTAGCGGGAGCCTGAACACCGGGGAGCTGTTTTTT	CASSDPAASGSLNTGELFF
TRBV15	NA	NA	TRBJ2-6	TGTGCCACCAGCCCCATCCCGTTGCGCTCTGGGGCCAACGTCCTGACTTTC	CATSPIPLRSGANVLTF
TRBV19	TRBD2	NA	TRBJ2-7	TGTGCCAGTAGTACGACCGGGACTAGCGGGAGAGGCTCCTACGAGCAGTACTTC	CASSTTGTSGRGSYEQYF
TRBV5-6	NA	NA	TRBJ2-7	TGTGCCAGCAGCGGGGAGCGGCGGAGCTCCTACGAGCAGTACTTC	CASSGERRSSYEQYF
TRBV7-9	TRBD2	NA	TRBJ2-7	TGTGCCAGCAGCTCCAAGGGACTAGCGGGAGAGGAGCAGTACTTC	CASSSKGLAGEEQYF
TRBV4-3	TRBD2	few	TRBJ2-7	TGCGCCAGCAGCCAAGCGGGGCCTAGCGGGAGCCGCAGCTACGAGCAGTACTTC	CASSQAGPSGSRSYEQYF
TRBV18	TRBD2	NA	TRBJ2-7	TGTGCCAGCTCACCATTAGCGGGTGCCACCTACGAGCAGTACTTC	CASSPLAGATYEQYF
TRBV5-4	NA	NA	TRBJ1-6	TGTGCCAGCGGGCTCAGGGGCTCACCCCTCCACTTT	CASGLRGSPLHF
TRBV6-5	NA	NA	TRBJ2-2	TGTGCCAGCGCCCTCGCGGGGAGCCAAACCGGGGAGCTGTTTTTT	CASALAGSQTGELFF
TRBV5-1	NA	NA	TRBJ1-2	TGCGCCAGCAGCGCGATTCGGGTTGGCTACACCTTC	CASSAIRVGYTF
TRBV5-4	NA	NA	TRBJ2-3	TGTGCCAGCAGCTCGGTCACCGGGGGGCCAGATACGCAGTATTTT	CASSSVTGGPDTQYF
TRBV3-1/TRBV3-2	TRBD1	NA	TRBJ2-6	TGTGCCAGCAGCCAATTCGGGACAGGGGACTCTGGGGCCAACGTCCTGACTTTC	CASSQFGTGDSGANVLTF
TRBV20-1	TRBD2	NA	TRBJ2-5	TGCAGTGCTAGTACTAGCGGGAGTTGGGTTGGAGAGACCCAGTACTTC	CSASTSGSWVGETQYF
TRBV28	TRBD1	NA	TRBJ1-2	TGTGCCAGCAAGACAGGGGCTAACTATGGCTACACCTTC	CASKTGANYGYTF
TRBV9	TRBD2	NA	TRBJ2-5	TGTGCCAGCAGCTCGGGACTAGCGGGGGGAGAGACCCAGTACTTC	CASSSGLAGGETQYF